A selection of T cell receptor beta chains follows, all from one sample in a study of T cell changes during pregnancy in multiple sclerosis. Sequencing used immunoSEQ multiplex PCR; TCRdb keeps in-frame clones, though not all of them. The sample has 50,000 to 80,000 clones, 75% to 95% seen once. The source material was CD8+ T cells from peripheral blood mononuclear cells, sampled before pregnancy. These receptors all come from a female donor with multiple sclerosis, enrolled in a pregnancy study. CDR3s include the opening cysteine and the closing phenylalanine or tryptophan. Each record gives: D gene, clone size, V gene, J gene, CDR3 DNA, CDR3 protein. A D gene is named only where the DNA matches it firmly. The size entry is marked missing in some rows and otherwise reads once, few, many or a size class.

D: TRBD1; size: -; V: TRBV19; J: TRBJ1-3; DNA: TGTGCCAGTAGTATCGCCGACAGGGCCTACTCTGGAAACACCATATATTTT; CDR3: CASSIADRAYSGNTIYF
D: TRBD1; size: -; V: TRBV13; J: TRBJ2-1; DNA: TGTGCCAGCAGCTCTCCGGGACAGGGAAGGAATGAGCAGTTCTTC; CDR3: CASSSPGQGRNEQFF
D: -; size: -; V: TRBV4-1; J: TRBJ2-2; DNA: TGCGCCAGCAGCCCCTACGGAGGGGCTAACGGGGAGCTGTTTTTT; CDR3: CASSPYGGANGELFF
D: TRBD1; size: few; V: TRBV4-1; J: TRBJ2-7; DNA: TGCGCCAGCAGCCACCTGACAGGGGGAGACGAGCAGTACTTC; CDR3: CASSHLTGGDEQYF
D: -; size: -; V: TRBV19; J: TRBJ1-1; DNA: TGTGCCAGTAGTATAGACGGGGAGGTTGAAGCTTTCTTT; CDR3: CASSIDGEVEAFF
D: -; size: -; V: TRBV27; J: TRBJ2-7; DNA: TGTGCCAGCAGTTATTCAGGTTTCCACGAGCAGTACTTC; CDR3: CASSYSGFHEQYF
D: -; size: once; V: TRBV4-1; J: TRBJ2-7; DNA: TGCGCCAGCAGCCAAGTGGAGGACGCCCGGGACGAGCAGTACTTC; CDR3: CASSQVEDARDEQYF
D: TRBD1; size: -; V: TRBV13; J: TRBJ1-2; DNA: TGTGCCAGCAGCTCCCGGGACAGCTGGGTTGGCTACACCTTC; CDR3: CASSSRDSWVGYTF
D: -; size: -; V: TRBV5-1; J: TRBJ2-1; DNA: TGCGCCAGCAGCTCAGGGGAGGGGCCGGATGAGCAGTTCTTC; CDR3: CASSSGEGPDEQFF
D: TRBD1; size: once; V: TRBV5-8; J: TRBJ2-3; DNA: TGTGCCAGCAGCTTGACGGGACAGGGCGCCTCTAGCACAGATACGCAGTATTTT; CDR3: CASSLTGQGASSTDTQYF
D: -; size: -; V: TRBV19; J: TRBJ1-5; DNA: TGTGCCAGTAGGCCTCGGGAGGGGGGAATTCAGCCCCAGCATTTT; CDR3: CASRPREGGIQPQHF
D: -; size: -; V: TRBV7-7; J: TRBJ2-2; DNA: TGTGCTAGCAGCTTAACTGGCACCGGGGAGCTGTTTTTT; CDR3: CASSLTGTGELFF
D: TRBD2; size: -; V: TRBV11-2; J: TRBJ2-2; DNA: TGTGCCAGCAGCCTAGCGGGGAACACCGGGGAGCTGTTTTTT; CDR3: CASSLAGNTGELFF
D: -; size: -; V: TRBV7-9; J: TRBJ2-3; DNA: TGTGCCAGCAGCCCCCCGGGGGTTAGCACAGATACGCAGTATTTT; CDR3: CASSPPGVSTDTQYF
D: TRBD1; size: -; V: TRBV9; J: TRBJ1-6; DNA: TGTGCCAGCAGCGTAGGGGGGACAGCCAATTCACCCCTCCACTTT; CDR3: CASSVGGTANSPLHF
D: TRBD2; size: once; V: TRBV27; J: TRBJ2-4; DNA: TGTGCCAGTACGGGGGGGAACATTCAGTACTTC; CDR3: CASTGGNIQYF
D: TRBD1; size: -; V: TRBV29-1; J: TRBJ2-2; DNA: TGCAGCGTTGAGTTTCCGGGACAGGGATACACCGGGGAGCTGTTTTTT; CDR3: CSVEFPGQGYTGELFF
D: -; size: once; V: TRBV13; J: TRBJ1-1; DNA: TGTGCCAGCTCTGGGGCCCCGAACACTGAAGCTTTCTTT; CDR3: CASSGAPNTEAFF
D: -; size: -; V: TRBV2; J: TRBJ2-7; DNA: TGTGCCAGCAGTGATGGGCAGGGAACCTACGAGCAGTACTTC; CDR3: CASSDGQGTYEQYF
D: -; size: -; V: TRBV6-4; J: TRBJ2-6; DNA: TGTGCCAGCAGTGACTCGGGGGGCTCTGGGGCCAACGTCCTGACTTTC; CDR3: CASSDSGGSGANVLTF
D: TRBD2; size: -; V: TRBV2; J: TRBJ2-3; DNA: TGTGCCAGCAGAGGGCTAGCGGGGGGCACAGATACGCAGTATTTT; CDR3: CASRGLAGGTDTQYF
D: TRBD1; size: -; V: TRBV5-6; J: TRBJ2-7; DNA: TGTGCCAGCAGCGGGGGGACAGGGCCCGGCCCTACCTACGAGCAGTACTTC; CDR3: CASSGGTGPGPTYEQYF